This T cell receptor (beta chain) was identified in a study of blood T cell repertoires in COVID-19. Study information: Acute-phase and convalescent COVID-19 samples originated in the United States, Italy and Spain. The cDNA or gDNA used as material had been derived from T cells, B-cell-depleted T cells, or PBMCs.

The V gene's germline CDR1 is LNHDA and CDR2 SQIVND (reference sequence). J lost 6 bases, V lost 4 bases, and 4 bases had no gene match. CDR3 size: 15 residues. Study processing details: Amplification of reference gene primers provided the estimated nucleated cell counts. Repertoires were generated with immunoSEQ multiplex PCR, while TCRdb's copy carries only in-frame clones and drops some. D and trimming were read from the DNA, whereas the V and J calls and clone size are those reported in that table. In the table there are roughly 150,000 clones, about 79% of which are singletons. The sample comprised peripheral blood. The clonotype comes from a woman in her fifties or sixties in a cohort sampled during active or convalescent COVID-19. V gene TRBV19 combines with J gene TRBJ1-6; 9 bases map to TRBD1. The CDR3 DNA reads as TGTGCCAGTAGTAGAGGGACAGGGAGTAATTCACCCCTCCACTTT. Its protein product is CASSRGTGSNSPLHF.